The T cell receptor (beta chain) under discussion was sequenced for a study of cytomegalovirus exposure and HLA in healthy donors. As for the study in general: Early released data had 65 million to 100 million unique TCRs, all coming from HLA-typed donors. Genotyping of 400 or so donors showed that over 65% belonged to the Caucasian-associated ancestry cluster. Study-wide findings and caveats: Some highly shared sequence variants likely arose as a pipeline artifact. In a later analysis, TCR association rates varied by HLA locus: DRB1 most, HLA-C fewest.

On this clone: Its antigen is not identified.

The PCR ran on 60 Vbeta and 13 Jbeta primers. Assay used: immunoSEQ multiplex PCR; TCRdb lists only in-frame clones, some missing. The table records 150,000 or so clones, about 79% of them present only once. The CDR3 runs 13 residues. Germline V CDR1 and CDR2: LNHDA, SQIVND (reference sequence). Trimming stripped 8 bases from V and 0 bases from J, with 9 bases between. The receptor's source is a male donor in good health and CMV-seronegative. What was sequenced was PBMCs. The chain carries TRBV19 and TRBJ2-3; D is possibly TRBD2 (5 bases). Here the CDR3 reads CASVTGSTDTQYF. Here the CDR3 DNA reads TGTGCCAGTGTTACGGGGAGCACAGATACGCAGTATTTT.